This T cell receptor (beta chain) was found in a study of spatial heterogeneity in lung cancer. General observations from the study: Tumors with more nonsynonymous mutations had more expanded intratumoral alpha and beta TCRs.

A word on this clonotype: Its specificity is unknown.

TCRdb re-derived calls from the 5' RACE reads in MiXCR, one entry per CDR3 protein. Of approximately 10,000 distinct CDR3 sequences in the sample, about 15% are singletons; the top ten hold around 16%. Noted time point: sample taken at primary tumor resection. V was trimmed by 5 bases and J by 5 bases, leaving 16 bases between them. The CDR3 length is 14 residues. The rearrangement uses TRBV12-3 or TRBV12-4 and TRBJ2-7, with D perhaps being TRBD1 or TRBD2 (5 bases each). The input for sequencing was lung tumor tissue, taken at surgery. This clonotype was obtained from a male donor with early-stage non-small cell lung cancer. This CDR3 reads CASSLPGAVDEQYF. The CDR3 nucleotides are TGTGCCAGCAGTCTTCCCGGGGCAGTTGACGAGCAGTACTTC.